The 4 T cell receptor beta chains in this list originate from one sample, sequenced in a study of blood T cell repertoires in COVID-19. Libraries were prepared by immunoSEQ multiplex PCR; TCRdb keeps only in-frame clonotypes and omits some of them. The data show approximately 100,000 clones, 81% seen once. The specimen was peripheral blood. These receptors came from a human donor in a cohort sampled during active COVID-19.

The J gene is TRBJ2-6, the V gene TRBV27, with unresolved D. The CDR3 sequence is 15 residues long. Germline V CDR1 and CDR2: MNHEY, SMNVEV (reference sequence). Trimming stripped 5 bases from V and 1 base from J, with 9 bases between. The CDR3 here is CASSPLVSGANVLTF. CDR3 DNA: TGTGCCAGCAGTCCGCTAGTTTCTGGGGCCAACGTCCTGACTTTC.

This clone showed up many times. The chain employs TRBV6-6 and TRBJ1-4; 7 nucleotides match TRBD1. CDR1 is MNHNY and CDR2 is SVGAGI in the germline V gene (reference sequence). The CDR3 spans 14 residues. V lost 8 bases, J lost 0 bases, and 3 bases stayed unmatched. Here the CDR3 DNA reads TGTGCCAGCTTAACAGGGGCAACTAATGAAAAACTGTTTTTT. Its protein is CASLTGATNEKLFF.

V and J are TRBV6-5 and TRBJ2-7; tentatively, D is TRBD2 (5 bases). Germline V lookup: CDR1 MNHEY, CDR2 SVGAGI. CDR3 length: 14 residues. The V gene lost 0 bases and the J gene lost 5 bases, with 11 bases spanning the gap. The CDR3 spells CASSYSTGMDEQYF. The CDR3 nucleotides are TGTGCCAGCAGTTACTCGACCGGGATGGACGAGCAGTACTTC.

The chain uses TRBV6-5 and TRBJ1-5; the D gene is possibly TRBD1 (5 bases). V shed 6 bases and J shed 0 bases, with 9 bases lying between them. This CDR3 is 14 amino acids long. The V gene's germline CDR1 is MNHEY and CDR2 SVGAGI. For the CDR3, the DNA is TGTGCCAGCAGGGGACTTCATAGCAATCAGCCCCAGCATTTT. As protein: CASRGLHSNQPQHF.